This T cell receptor (beta chain) was documented in a study of T cells in Graves' hyperthyroidism and ophthalmopathy. Overall study: Peripheral blood was acquired at first diagnosis, ahead of any therapy whatsoever.

V lost 0 bases to trimming and J lost 2 bases, with 11 bases between them. Per the germline V gene, CDR1 is LNHNV and CDR2 is YYDKDF (reference sequence). The CDR3 is made up of 15 amino acids. Regions amplified from RNA transcripts were the TCR beta CDR3 regions. When the TCR CDR3 underwent first-round RT-PCR, the HTBI primer set was used. In TCRdb, the multiplex PCR reads were re-called with MiXCR into one record per CDR3 protein. The sample yields 400,000 or so distinct CDR3 sequences, more than 12% seen once. This clonotype appeared many times. What it recognizes is unknown. Findings and caveats of the study: Prediction of ophthalmopathy progression came a median roughly 7.1 months pre-onset.

The TCR was taken from a woman in her twenties or thirties with Graves' ophthalmopathy. The rearrangement links TRBV15 to TRBJ2-7; no clear D. Sequenced material: blood. CDR3 sequence: CATSREADGTYEQYF. The CDR3 region has the DNA TGTGCCACCAGCAGAGAGGCGGACGGCACCTACGAGCAGTACTTC. Combining the CDR3 with reference TRBV15 and TRBJ2-7 gives the whole variable domain DAMVIQNPRYQVTQFGKPVTLSCSQTLNHNVMYWYQQKSSQAPKLLFHYYDKDFNNEADTPDNFQSRRPNTSFCFLDIRSPGLGDTAMYLCATSREADGTYEQYFGPGTRLTVT.